The sequence of this TCR beta chain was determined in a study of regulatory T cells in long-lasting Graves disease. Germline V gene lookup returns CDR1 LNHNV and CDR2 YYDKDF (reference sequence). The CDR3 is 16 residues long. V lost 0 bases, J lost 10 bases, and 19 bases lay in between. As concerns this clonotype: Its antigen is currently unknown.

Time point meaning: persistent/refractory GD, antithyroid drugs over 5 years with positive TRAb. PBMC-extracted RNA yielded the TCR library. Findings and caveats of the study: Lower TCR diversity characterized persistent Graves' patients relative to newly diagnosed patients.

Arm-PCR with iRepertoire HTBI primers amplified the CDR3 regions for these TCR beta libraries. Each CDR3 protein is one row after TCRdb ran MiXCR on the multiplex PCR reads. The table lists 350,000 to 500,000 distinct CDR3 sequences, roughly a fifth of them singletons. Specimen: peripheral blood mononuclear cells (PBMCs), collected when the disease was refractory, from a patient treated with antithyroid drugs. This TCR was recovered from a female donor with Graves disease. This sequence joins TRBV15 and TRBJ2-1, with D perhaps matching TRBD2 (5 bases). The CDR3 sequence: CATSRDPGLRAREQFF. CDR3 sequence (DNA): TGTGCCACCAGCAGAGATCCCGGACTTCGGGCGCGGGAGCAGTTCTTC.